This TCR beta chain came from a study of blood T cell repertoires in COVID-19. Study-level background: Acute-phase and convalescent COVID-19 samples originated in the United States, Italy and Spain. Nucleic acid was either cDNA or gDNA, and it came from T cells, B-cell-depleted T cells, or PBMCs.

The germline gives CDR1 MNHEY, CDR2 SVGEGT. The CDR3 has 14 residues. V lost 2 bases, J lost 2 bases, and 9 bases lay in between. Per the original methods: Using reference gene primer amplification, nucleated cell counts were estimated. TCRdb's table, derived via immunoSEQ multiplex PCR, lists solely in-frame clones and lacks some. V and J calls and clone size are copied from that table; D and trimming were computed from the DNA. This sample carries roughly 70,000 clones, around 81% of them seen once, and the ten largest clones take 4.5% to 5.5%. The genes are TRBV6-2 or TRBV6-3 and TRBJ1-1; D gene uncertain. The source of this sequence is a woman aged 55-70 years with acute or convalescent COVID-19. Input material: peripheral blood. The CDR3 nucleotides are TGTGCCAGCAGTTACGCTGGGCCCAACACTGAAGCTTTCTTT. It is translated as CASSYAGPNTEAFF.